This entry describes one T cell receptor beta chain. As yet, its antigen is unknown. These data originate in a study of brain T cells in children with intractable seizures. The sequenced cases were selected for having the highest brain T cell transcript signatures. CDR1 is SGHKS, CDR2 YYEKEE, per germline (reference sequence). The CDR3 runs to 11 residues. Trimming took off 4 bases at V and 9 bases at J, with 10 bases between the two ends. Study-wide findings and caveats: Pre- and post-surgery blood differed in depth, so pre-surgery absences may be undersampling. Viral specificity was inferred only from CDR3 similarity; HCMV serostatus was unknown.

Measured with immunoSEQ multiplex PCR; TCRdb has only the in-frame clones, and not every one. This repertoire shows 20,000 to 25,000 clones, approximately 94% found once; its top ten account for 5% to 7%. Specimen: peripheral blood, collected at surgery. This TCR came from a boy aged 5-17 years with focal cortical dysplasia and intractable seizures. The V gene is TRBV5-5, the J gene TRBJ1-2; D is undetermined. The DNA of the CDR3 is TGTGCCAGCAGCATCCTGTGGAGCTACACCTTC. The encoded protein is CASSILWSYTF.